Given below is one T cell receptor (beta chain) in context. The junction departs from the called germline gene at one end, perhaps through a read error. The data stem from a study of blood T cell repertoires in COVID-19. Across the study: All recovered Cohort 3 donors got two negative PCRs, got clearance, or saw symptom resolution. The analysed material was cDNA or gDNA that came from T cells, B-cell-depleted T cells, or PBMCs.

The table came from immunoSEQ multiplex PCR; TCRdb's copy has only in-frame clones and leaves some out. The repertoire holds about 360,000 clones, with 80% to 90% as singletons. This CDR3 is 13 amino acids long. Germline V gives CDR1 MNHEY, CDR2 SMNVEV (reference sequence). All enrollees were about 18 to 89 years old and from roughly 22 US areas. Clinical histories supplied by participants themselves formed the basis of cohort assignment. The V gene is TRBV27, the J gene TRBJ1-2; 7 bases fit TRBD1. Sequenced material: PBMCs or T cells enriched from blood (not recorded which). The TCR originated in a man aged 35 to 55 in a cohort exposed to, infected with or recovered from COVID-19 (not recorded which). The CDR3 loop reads CASRLDRNYGYTF. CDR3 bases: TGTGCCAGCCGTTTGGACAGGAATTATGGCTACACCTTC.